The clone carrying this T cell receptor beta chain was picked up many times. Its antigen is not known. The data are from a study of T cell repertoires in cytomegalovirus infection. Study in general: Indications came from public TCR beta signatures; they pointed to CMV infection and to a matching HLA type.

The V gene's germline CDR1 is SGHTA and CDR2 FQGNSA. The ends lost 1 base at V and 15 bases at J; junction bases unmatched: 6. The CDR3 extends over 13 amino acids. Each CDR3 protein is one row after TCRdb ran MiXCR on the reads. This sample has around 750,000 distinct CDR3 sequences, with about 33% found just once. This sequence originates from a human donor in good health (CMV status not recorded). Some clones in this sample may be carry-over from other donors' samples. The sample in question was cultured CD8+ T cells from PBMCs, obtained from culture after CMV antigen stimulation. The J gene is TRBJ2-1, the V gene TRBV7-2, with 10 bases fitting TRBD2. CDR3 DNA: TGTGCCAGCAGCTTAGGGCTAGCGGGGGAAGGGTTCTTC. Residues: CASSLGLAGEGFF.